The 20 T cell receptor beta chains below all came from one sample that was sequenced in a study of T cells in Graves' hyperthyroidism and ophthalmopathy (dated by TCRdb to the late 2010s). The library was obtained by multiplex PCR. Instrument on record: Illumina HiSeq 2000. Amplification of TCR beta CDR3 regions was carried out from RNA transcripts. The TCR CDR3 was subjected to a first round of RT-PCR using the HTBI primer set and the Qiagen OneStep RT-PCR kit. TCRdb took the public reads, trimmed them with fastp at Q25, ran MiXCR for clone calling and kept in-frame beta chains. Each CDR3 protein gets just one entry, which takes the most common genes and DNA from the rows behind it. The sample table holds approximately 600,000 distinct CDR3 sequences, of which about a fifth were seen once. The ten top clones hold around a third of the sample. The sequenced material came from blood. The source of these receptors is a man aged 30-40 years with Graves' ophthalmopathy.

The V and J genes are TRBV7-2 and TRBJ2-1; tentatively, D is TRBD2 (6 bases). Trimming left V 4 bases short and J 10 bases short, with 14 bases between. Germline values: CDR1 SGHTA, CDR2 FQGNSA. The CDR3 contains 13 residues. The CDR3 region is CASSSRLGREQFF. The CDR3 nucleotides are TGTGCCAGCAGCTCCCGACTAGGTCGCGAGCAGTTCTTC. Drawing the rest from reference TRBV7-2 and TRBJ2-1, the complete variable domain is GAGVSQSPSNKVTEKGKDVELRCDPISGHTALYWYRQSLGQGLEFLIYFQGNSAPDKSGLPSDRFSAERTGGSVSTLTIQRTQQEDSAVYLCASSSRLGREQFFGPGTRLTVL.

V usage is TRBV30 and J usage is TRBJ2-7, with D possibly being TRBD1 (6 bases). The CDR3 loop spans 15 amino acids. V lost 0 bases to trimming and J lost 3 bases, with 15 bases between them. The germline CDR1 and CDR2 sequences are GTSNPN and SVGIG (reference sequence). CDR3 nucleotides: TGTGCCTGGAGTGTAGAACAGGGAGAGTTCTACGAGCAGTACTTC. Its protein product is CAWSVEQGEFYEQYF. The entire variable domain, with the rest obtained from reference TRBV30 and TRBJ2-7, is as follows: SQTIHQWPATLVQPVGSPLSLECTVEGTSNPNLYWYRQAAGRGLQLLFYSVGIGQISSEVPQNLSASRPQDRQFILSSKKLLLSDSGFYLCAWSVEQGEFYEQYFGPGTRLTVT.

Many counts were recorded for this clonotype. The chain recombines TRBV28 with TRBJ2-3; TRBD2 agrees at 12 bases. The V and J ends lost 5 bases and 4 bases, in that order; junction bases with no gene match: 4. Germline assignment: CDR1 MDHEN and CDR2 SYDVKM. CDR3 length: 15 amino acids. DNA of the CDR3: TGTGCCAGCAGTCATGGACTAGCGGGATCAGATACGCAGTATTTT. It codes for CASSHGLAGSDTQYF.

V gene TRBV24-1 combines with J gene TRBJ2-2, with 7 bases fitting TRBD1. This CDR3 has 15 amino acids. CDR1 is KGHDR, CDR2 SFDVKD, per germline. With 9 bases clipped from V and 6 bases from J, the junction kept 12 bases outside the gene matches. The CDR3 nucleotides are TGTGCCACCGGGAGCCGGGACAGACCCCCCGGGGAGCTGTTTTTT. It codes for CATGSRDRPPGELFF.

There are many counts of this clonotype. This rearrangement joins TRBV4-1 to TRBJ2-1; no reliable D call. CDR1 is MGHRA, CDR2 YSYEKL, per germline. The ends were cut back, 0 bases at V and 8 bases at J, with 5 bases in the middle. CDR3 length equals 12 residues. The DNA for the CDR3 is TGCGCCAGCAGCCAAGATTGGGATGAGCAGTTCTTC. Residues: CASSQDWDEQFF.

Concerning this clonotype itself: A much larger clone differs by one base, so this may be a read error. V usage is TRBV10-2 and J usage is TRBJ2-5; 7 bases map to TRBD1. The germline V gene has CDR1 WSHSY and CDR2 SAAADI. The V and J ends lost 5 bases and 4 bases, in that order; junction bases with no gene match: 7. The CDR3 loop spans 14 amino acids. The CDR3 loop reads CASSLTGYGETQYF. Written as DNA, the CDR3 is TGCGCCAGCAGTTTGACAGGGTACGGAGAGACCCAGTACTTC.

The chain recombines TRBV6-1 with TRBJ2-1, with 8 bases lining up with TRBD2. The junction had 6 bases not matched to a gene; V was cut back by 6 bases and J by 2 bases. Germline assignment: CDR1 MNHNS and CDR2 SASEGT. CDR3 length: 15 residues. The CDR3 loop reads CASSPLAEAYNEQFF. CDR3 DNA sequence: TGTGCCAGCAGCCCACTAGCGGAAGCCTACAATGAGCAGTTCTTC.

This clonotype has a count of ten or more. The V gene is TRBV12-3 or TRBV12-4, the J gene TRBJ2-5, with 10 nucleotides matching TRBD2. The CDR3 loop spans 17 amino acids. The junction had 8 bases not matched to a gene; V was cut back by 3 bases and J by 1 base. CDR3 coding DNA: TGTGCCAGCAGTTTCTCGATAGCGGGGGGTGTCCAAGAGACCCAGTACTTC. It yields the protein CASSFSIAGGVQETQYF.

The CDR3 protein is CASVRGGRYEQYF. Written as DNA, the CDR3 is TGTGCCAGCGTTCGTGGGGGCCGGTACGAGCAGTACTTC. The V call is TRBV28, the J call TRBJ2-7, with a weak D call TRBD1 (6 bases). Between the trimmed V and J ends, which lost 8 bases and 4 bases, there was a span of 15 bases. The CDR3 sequence is 13 residues long. Germline V gives CDR1 MDHEN, CDR2 SYDVKM.

The chain joins TRBV6-4 to TRBJ1-1; 10 bases align to TRBD1. The CDR3 is 18 amino acids. Trimming at V came to 4 bases and at J to 0 bases, leaving 11 bases not matched to a gene. Germline lookup yields CDR1 MRHNA and CDR2 SNTAGT. The CDR3 reads CASSVPRDRGNMNTEAFF. CDR3 sequence (DNA): TGTGCCAGCAGTGTCCCCCGGGACAGGGGTAACATGAACACTGAAGCTTTCTTT.

This clonotype was recorded many times. The V and J genes are TRBV20-1 and TRBJ2-7, with 8 bases that match TRBD2. The CDR3 sequence is 17 residues long. Unmatched junction bases numbered 10, after V lost 0 bases and J lost 0 bases. The germline V gene encodes CDR1 DFQATT and CDR2 SNEGSKA (reference sequence). For the CDR3, the DNA is TGCAGTGCTAGAGAGTTGGGTAGCGGGAAGGTCTCCTACGAGCAGTACTTC. Residues: CSARELGSGKVSYEQYF.

For the CDR3, the DNA is TGTGCCAGCAGGAAGGGACTAGCGGACACAGATACGCAGTATTTT. Amino acid sequence: CASRKGLADTDTQYF. The chain uses TRBV28 and TRBJ2-3, with 11 nucleotides matching TRBD2. V trimming: 6 bases; J trimming: 2 bases; junction bases outside the gene matches: 4. The CDR3 contains 15 residues. Germline lookup yields CDR1 MDHEN and CDR2 SYDVKM.

This chain uses TRBV19 with TRBJ2-3; 9 bases align to TRBD2. Trimming cost V 7 bases and J 4 bases; bases outside gene matches: 6. Germline lookup yields CDR1 LNHDA and CDR2 SQIVND (reference sequence). The CDR3 is made up of 14 amino acids. CDR3 nucleotide sequence: TGTGCCAGTATGCCTAGCGGGAATGCAGATACGCAGTATTTT. Translated: CASMPSGNADTQYF.

The CDR3 loop reads CSGKESTEAFF. Written as DNA, the CDR3 is TGCAGCGGCAAGGAAAGCACTGAAGCTTTCTTT. The chain joins TRBV29-1 to TRBJ1-1, with D unclear. V lost 7 bases, J lost 4 bases, and 10 bases lay in between. This CDR3 contains 11 residues. Germline values: CDR1 SQVTM, CDR2 ANQGSEA.

CDR3 nucleotides: TGTGCCAGCAGTGAAGCGGGACAGGCCGTCTGGGTGGGTCAGCCCCAGCATTTT. This gives the protein CASSEAGQAVWVGQPQHF. This chain joins TRBV6-1 and TRBJ1-5; 8 nucleotides align to TRBD1. Trimming took 0 bases from V and 6 from J; bases not matched to a gene: 13. CDR1 and CDR2 (germline): MNHNS, SASEGT. The CDR3 consists of 18 residues.

This clonotype was counted between two and nine times. J is TRBJ2-5 and V is TRBV20-1; no clear D gene. Trimming left V 2 bases short and J 2 bases short, with 9 bases between. The CDR3 length is 13 residues. Germline CDR1 reads DFQATT; CDR2 reads SNEGSKA (reference sequence). CDR3 loop: CSARSGPQETQYF. Written as DNA, the CDR3 is TGCAGTGCTAGATCCGGACCTCAAGAGACCCAGTACTTC.

This clonotype came up many times. The J gene is TRBJ1-1, the V gene TRBV28; no clear D gene. Germline CDR1 and CDR2: MDHEN and SYDVKM. The CDR3 is 14 amino acids. V dropped 5 bases and J dropped 1 base, with 11 bases sitting between them. The CDR3 spells CASSLHGRNTEAFF. CDR3 in DNA: TGTGCCAGCAGTCTCCATGGGCGGAACACTGAAGCTTTCTTT.

The chain has TRBV18 and TRBJ2-7, with D perhaps TRBD1 (6 bases). The CDR3 sequence is 15 residues long. Germline V gene data show CDR1 as KGHSH and CDR2 as LQKENI. Trimming stripped 3 bases from V and 0 bases from J, with 12 bases between. CDR3 in DNA: TGTGCCAGCTCACCCGGACAGAAGAGCTCCTACGAGCAGTACTTC. Residues: CASSPGQKSSYEQYF.

This clonotype occurred many times. The V and J genes are TRBV28 and TRBJ2-5; no clear D gene. This CDR3 is built from 14 residues. V was cut by 5 bases and J by 0 bases, with 10 bases left in between. Germline V gives CDR1 MDHEN, CDR2 SYDVKM. As DNA, the CDR3 is TGTGCCAGCAGTCCCGGGCGGAACCAAGAGACCCAGTACTTC. Its translation is CASSPGRNQETQYF.

The chain couples TRBV7-9 to TRBJ2-3, with D tentatively TRBD2 (5 bases). Per the germline V gene, CDR1 is SEHNR and CDR2 is FQNEAQ (reference sequence). V shed 5 bases and J shed 0 bases, with 12 bases lying between them. CDR3 size: 15 residues. The CDR3 DNA reads TGTGCCAGCAGCCCTGGACTGGTTAGCACAGATACGCAGTATTTT. Translation: CASSPGLVSTDTQYF.